This T cell receptor (beta chain) was captured in a study of OX40 agonist ivuxolimab in advanced cancers. Study-wide context: Ivuxolimab was an agonistic, fully human IgG2 monoclonal antibody directed against OX40 (CD134), a costimulatory receptor. Peripheral TCRbeta sequencing aimed to test whether ivuxolimab altered TCR sequence diversity and caused clonal T-cell expansion. A male proportion of around 80% and a mean age of approximately 55 years, ranging from about 20 to 80, were recorded for the dose-escalation cohort. Patients were allowed to have had prior anti-PD-1, anti-PD-L1 or anti-CTLA-4 therapy, and approximately 40% of the dose-escalation patients had been treated with checkpoint inhibitors. Of the approximately 50 patients in dose escalation, about 20 had hepatocellular carcinoma, approximately 15 had melanoma, 9 had renal cell carcinoma and 9 had head and neck cancer. The monotherapy dose-escalation portion (N of about 50 patients) of the phase I ivuxolimab trial is reported in the paper. Intravenous ivuxolimab was administered to patients every 2 weeks at six dose levels: 0.01, 0.1, 0.3, 1.5, 3 and 10 mg/kg. Partial responses were achieved by three dose-escalation patients, of whom one had hepatocellular carcinoma and two had cutaneous melanoma.

Genomic DNA was extracted from sorted cells for sequencing of the TCRbeta CDR3 region. The immunoSEQ Assay was used to sequence the TCRbeta CDR3 regions. The table was pulled from immuneACCESS by TCRdb, which kept in-frame rearrangements only. Such tables lose some clones; where checked, under half of the loss comes from unresolved V genes, and the rest has no known cause. Present in this sample are roughly 100,000 clones, about 92% of which were seen just once. Jointly, the top ten make up 0.26% of the sample. General study outcomes and caveats: At doses of 0.1 to 3.0 mg/kg, clonal expansion of both CD4+ and CD8+ T cells in blood was seen between baseline and week 6. Low levels of normalized T-cell clonal expansion were also seen in some nonresponding patients. After ivuxolimab, CD8+ T cells had more expanded clones than CD4+ T cells on average. In the 0.1-3.0 mg/kg groups, partial responders were among the patients with the lowest normalized peripheral clonal expansion, particularly in CD8+ T cells. Antigen specificity was not determined for the clonally expanded peripheral T cells.

Including the terminal cysteine and phenylalanine, the CDR3 comprises 14 residues. CDR3 DNA only is kept here, 42 bases in frame from base 1. CDR1 and CDR2 are drawn from the germline V gene: MNHEY, SVGAGI. The junction shows trimming of 6 bases on V and 4 bases on J, plus 13 bases between the germline ends. The trial excluded patients who had a history of autoimmune disease or who were on systemic immunosuppression. Peripheral blood for TCR sequencing was drawn from every dose cohort at baseline, at cycle 4 day 1 and at cycle 7 day 1. The samples were taken from a phase I, first-in-human, multicenter, open-label dose-escalation trial of ivuxolimab. Adults with locally advanced or metastatic head and neck squamous cell, hepatocellular, melanoma or renal cell carcinoma were enrolled in the trial. Before TCR sequencing, CD4+ T cells and CD8+ T cells were sorted from peripheral blood as separate populations.

This clone was counted once. It has no known antigen specificity. No base quality information exists; no much larger clone differs at one position. The specimen comprised CD4+ or CD8+ T cells sorted from blood, sampled in a trial of the OX40 agonist ivuxolimab. The sequence derives from an adult with an advanced solid tumor such as melanoma, head and neck, liver or kidney cancer. In this chain, TRBV6-5 is recombined with TRBJ2-1, with an unclear D gene assignment. The DNA sequence reads TGTGCCAGCAGGCTCTTTTTGGGGTACAATGAGCAGTTCTTC. It translates as CASRLFLGYNEQFF.